The 23 T cell receptor beta chains presented below share a single source sample, sequenced in a study of T cells in Graves' hyperthyroidism and ophthalmopathy. The investigators amplified TCR beta CDR3 regions from RNA transcripts. With the HTBI primer set, the TCR CDR3 went through a first round of RT-PCR. TCRdb processed the multiplex PCR reads anew with MiXCR; each CDR3 protein has one entry. The table has about 700,000 distinct CDR3 sequences, roughly 15% seen once. The specimen was blood. The receptors were sampled from a woman aged 18-29 years with Graves' hyperthyroidism.

This sequence joins TRBV14 and TRBJ2-7; the D call may be TRBD1 or TRBD2 (7 bases each). V lost 4 bases and J lost 1, with 23 bases in between. The CDR3 totals 18 residues. Germline-derived CDR1 and CDR2 are SGHDN and FVKESK. Here the CDR3 reads CASSPGGGYQYSSYEQYF. In DNA form, the CDR3 reads TGTGCCAGCAGCCCAGGGGGAGGGTACCAATACTCTTCCTACGAGCAGTACTTC. Full variable domain (outside the CDR3, taken from reference TRBV14 and TRBJ2-7): EAGVTQFPSHSVIEKGQTVTLRCDPISGHDNLYWYRRVMGKEIKFLLHFVKESKQDESGMPNNRFLAERTGGTYSTLKVQPAELEDSGVYFCASSPGGGYQYSSYEQYFGPGTRLTVT.

This clonotype has ten or more counts. The chain joins TRBV12-3 or TRBV12-4 to TRBJ2-7; TRBD1 matches at 12 bases. Germline trimming cut 4 bases from V and 1 base from J; bases unmatched to any gene: 2. This CDR3 comprises 15 residues. CDR3 nucleotide sequence: TGTGCCAGCAGTTGGGGACAGGGGGCGTCCTACGAGCAGTACTTC. Translating gives CASSWGQGASYEQYF.

The DNA for the CDR3 is TGTGCCAGCAGCTTTGAAGGGTTAACCTACGAGCAGTACTTC. Translated, it gives CASSFEGLTYEQYF. This chain joins TRBV7-9 and TRBJ2-7; D unclear. Trimming took 3 bases from V and 2 from J, leaving 11 bases between them. This CDR3 has 14 amino acids. CDR1 SEHNR and CDR2 FQNEAQ come from the germline V gene (reference sequence).

This clonotype occurred many times. The chain's CDR3 is CASSLLSAYNEQFF. The CDR3 coding sequence is TGTGCCAGCAGTTTACTTTCAGCTTACAATGAGCAGTTCTTC. The chain combines TRBV27 with TRBJ2-1; D is uncertain. Trimming took off 2 bases at V and 4 bases at J, with 9 bases between the two ends. The germline CDR1 and CDR2 sequences are MNHEY and SMNVEV (reference sequence). CDR3 length: 14 amino acids.

At least ten counts were recorded for this clonotype. The chain has TRBV7-2 and TRBJ2-7; no definite D call. Trimming left V 5 bases short and J 0 bases short, with 14 bases between. Germline V gives CDR1 SGHTA, CDR2 FQGNSA. The CDR3 spans 15 residues. CDR3 nucleotides: TGTGCCAGCAGCCGCAGATCACTGAGCTCCTACGAGCAGTACTTC. Its protein is CASSRRSLSSYEQYF.

This clonotype was seen repeatedly, ten times or more. J is TRBJ2-7 and V is TRBV11-1; 7 bases map to TRBD1. After removal of 7 bases from V and 3 bases from J, the junction contained 6 bases not matched to a gene. Germline V CDR1 and CDR2: SGHAT, FQDESV (reference sequence). The CDR3 length is 13 residues. The CDR3 here is CASTTGVGYEQYF. The CDR3 bases are TGTGCCAGCACCACAGGGGTGGGCTACGAGCAGTACTTC.

This clonotype was seen at least ten times. The chain carries TRBV7-2 and TRBJ2-1; tentatively, D is TRBD2 (5 bases). Germline CDR1 and CDR2: SGHTA and FQGNSA. CDR3 length: 15 residues. Trimming cost V 1 base and J 2 bases, with 9 bases left between them. The DNA of the CDR3 is TGTGCCAGCAGCTTAGAAGCGGCCACCTACAATGAGCAGTTCTTC. Amino acid sequence: CASSLEAATYNEQFF.

This clonotype was detected many times. The rearrangement uses TRBV5-6 and TRBJ2-7; D may be TRBD1 (6 bases). This CDR3 has 14 residues. The germline CDR1 and CDR2 sequences are SGHDT and YYEEEE. Trimming shortened V by 2 bases and J by 4 bases, and 13 bases separated the two germline ends. The CDR3 spells CASSFGGGRYEQYF. The DNA for the CDR3 is TGTGCCAGCAGCTTTGGGGGCGGTAGGTACGAGCAGTACTTC.

This clonotype was seen repeatedly, ten times or more. The V call is TRBV11-2, the J call TRBJ1-1; TRBD1 is a possible D gene (5 bases). CDR1 is SGHAT, CDR2 FQNNGV, per germline. V was trimmed by 7 bases and J by 5 bases, leaving 14 bases between them. CDR3 size: 13 residues. Here the CDR3 reads CASTSWGNTEAFF. The CDR3 nucleotides read TGTGCCAGCACCTCCTGGGGGAATACTGAAGCTTTCTTT.

This clonotype was picked up a small number of times. V gene TRBV7-3 combines with J gene TRBJ1-1, with a weak D call TRBD1 (5 bases). This CDR3 spans 15 amino acids. Trimming left V 1 base short and J 3 bases short, with 12 bases between. Germline V gene sequence: CDR1 SGHTA, CDR2 FQGTGA. The CDR3 loop reads CASSLIGVFHTEAFF. The CDR3 DNA sequence: TGTGCCAGCAGCTTAATAGGGGTCTTTCACACTGAAGCTTTCTTT.

This clonotype has at least ten counts. J is TRBJ1-1 and V is TRBV5-5; 9 bases map to TRBD1. The trim removed 4 bases at V and 6 bases at J, leaving 13 bases unmatched. The germline CDR1 and CDR2 sequences are SGHKS and YYEKEE (reference sequence). CDR3 size: 16 residues. This chain's CDR3 is CASSSAPGQGGSEAFF. For the CDR3, the DNA is TGTGCCAGCAGCAGCGCACCGGGACAGGGTGGCTCTGAAGCTTTCTTT.

The V gene is TRBV14, the J gene TRBJ1-6, with a tentative D call TRBD1 (5 bases). Germline-derived CDR1 and CDR2 are SGHDN and FVKESK. The V gene lost 6 bases and the J gene lost 9 bases, with 9 bases spanning the gap. This CDR3 spans 12 amino acids. The CDR3 spells CASRTAVSPLHF. Here the CDR3 DNA reads TGTGCCAGCAGGACAGCTGTTTCACCCCTCCACTTT.

The chain carries TRBV6-2 or TRBV6-3 and TRBJ2-6; 8 bases match TRBD1. The CDR3 spans 17 residues. The germline gives CDR1 MNHEY, CDR2 SVGEGT. J gave up 0 bases and V 8 bases, and 9 bases lay outside the gene matches. Here the CDR3 reads CASGGQASLSGANVLTF. The CDR3, as DNA: TGTGCCAGCGGGGGACAGGCGTCTCTCTCTGGGGCCAACGTCCTGACTTTC.

With regard to this clonotype: A read error may be the cause here, since a much bigger clone is one base away. The chain recombines TRBV20-1 with TRBJ1-1, with 8 bases fitting TRBD1. Germline-derived CDR1 and CDR2 are DFQATT and SNEGSKA (reference sequence). The CDR3 spans 14 residues. The CDR3 sequence: CSARNRGKSTEASF. CDR3 DNA sequence: TGCAGTGCAAGGAACAGGGGGAAGAGCACTGAAGCTTCCTTT.

The sample holds many counts of this clonotype. The rearrangement links TRBV6-5 to TRBJ2-5; D might be TRBD1 or TRBD2, each matching 5 bases. Per germline, CDR1 MNHEY and CDR2 SVGAGI. Trimming cost V 0 bases and J 5 bases, with 13 bases left between them. CDR3 length: 15 residues. CDR3 amino acids: CASSYSGQGGETQYF. Here the CDR3 DNA reads TGTGCCAGCAGTTACTCGGGGCAGGGCGGGGAGACCCAGTACTTC.

This rearrangement joins TRBV20-1 to TRBJ1-4; D gene ambiguous. V lost 2 bases and J 5 bases, leaving 12 bases between the germline ends. This CDR3 has 14 amino acids. The V gene's germline CDR1 is DFQATT and CDR2 SNEGSKA (reference sequence). The CDR3 sequence is CSARPTRLNEKLFF. The CDR3, as DNA: TGCAGTGCTAGACCCACCCGACTAAATGAAAAACTGTTTTTT.

This sequence joins TRBV12-3 or TRBV12-4 and TRBJ2-7, with D unresolved. CDR3 size: 11 residues. Between the trimmed V and J ends, which lost 4 bases and 10 bases, there was a span of 11 bases. DNA for the CDR3: TGTGCCAGCAGTTCCGTGGCTAGACAGTACTTC. Translation: CASSSVARQYF.

In this sample, this clonotype turned up many times. The chain joins TRBV6-1 to TRBJ2-3; a weak D match, TRBD2 (5 bases). The germline V and J ends were trimmed by 7 bases and 6 bases, with 17 bases remaining between them. The V gene's germline CDR1 is MNHNS and CDR2 SASEGT. The CDR3 has 14 residues. CDR3 nucleotide sequence: TGTGCCAGCATATCCGGAGGAGCTAAGGATACGCAGTATTTT. Translated: CASISGGAKDTQYF.

The table lists this clonotype with many counts. This chain links TRBV2 with TRBJ2-2, with D possibly matching TRBD1 (6 bases). The CDR3 loop spans 15 amino acids. Germline CDR1 reads SNHLY; CDR2 reads FYNNEI. Trimming stripped 6 bases from V and 1 base from J, with 12 bases between. CDR3 in amino acids: CASRQGTQNTGELFF. The CDR3 nucleotides are TGTGCCAGCAGGCAGGGGACACAGAACACCGGGGAGCTGTTTTTT.

V usage is TRBV7-9 and J usage is TRBJ2-1; tentatively, D is TRBD1 or TRBD2 (6 bases each). This CDR3 is 15 amino acids long. Germline V gene lookup returns CDR1 SEHNR and CDR2 FQNEAQ (reference sequence). V gave up 7 bases and J gave up 1 base, with 14 bases separating them. The CDR3 spells CASILGGLSYNEQFF. The CDR3 DNA reads as TGTGCCAGCATTTTAGGGGGGTTATCCTACAATGAGCAGTTCTTC.

The J gene is TRBJ2-2, the V gene TRBV19; D remains unclear. The V gene's germline CDR1 is LNHDA and CDR2 SQIVND (reference sequence). The CDR3 covers 14 residues. V lost 1 base and J 7 bases, leaving 10 bases between the germline ends. CDR3 bases: TGTGCCAGTAGTATAGTCGGCGAGGTCGGGGAGCTGTTTTTT. This translates into CASSIVGEVGELFF.

This clonotype was seen more than once but under ten times. The chain combines TRBV12-3 or TRBV12-4 with TRBJ2-1; 9 bases are a match to TRBD2. Unmatched junction bases numbered 5, after V lost 4 bases and J lost 7 bases. The CDR3 consists of 14 residues. CDR3 residues: CASSSTSGRNEQFF. CDR3 DNA: TGTGCCAGCAGTTCCACTAGCGGGCGGAATGAGCAGTTCTTC.

Many counts were recorded for this clonotype. The chain couples TRBV29-1 to TRBJ2-5; 9 positions match TRBD1. The CDR3 spans 13 residues. V shed 4 bases, J shed 5 bases, and the junction held 5 bases outside the gene matches. CDR1 is SQVTM and CDR2 is ANQGSEA in the germline V gene. CDR3 protein: CSVAQGAWETQYF. CDR3 nucleotides: TGCAGCGTTGCACAGGGGGCGTGGGAGACCCAGTACTTC.